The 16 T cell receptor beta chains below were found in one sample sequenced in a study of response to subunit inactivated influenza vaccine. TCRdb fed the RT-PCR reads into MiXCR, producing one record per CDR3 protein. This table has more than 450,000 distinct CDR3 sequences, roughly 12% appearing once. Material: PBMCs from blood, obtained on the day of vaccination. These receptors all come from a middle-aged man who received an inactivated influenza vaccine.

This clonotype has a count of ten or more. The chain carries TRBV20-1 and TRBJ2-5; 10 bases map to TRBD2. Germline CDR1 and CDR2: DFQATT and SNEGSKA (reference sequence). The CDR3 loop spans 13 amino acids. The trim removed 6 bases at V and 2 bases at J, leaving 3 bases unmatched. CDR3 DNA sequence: TGCAGTGCGCTAGCGGGAGAACAAGAGACCCAGTACTTC. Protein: CSALAGEQETQYF.

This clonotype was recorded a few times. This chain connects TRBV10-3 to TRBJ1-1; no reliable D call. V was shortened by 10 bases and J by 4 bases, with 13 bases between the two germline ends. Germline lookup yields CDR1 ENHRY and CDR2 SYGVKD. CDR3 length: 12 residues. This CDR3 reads CASRTFGTEAFF. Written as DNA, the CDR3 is TGTGCCAGTAGGACGTTCGGCACTGAAGCTTTCTTT.

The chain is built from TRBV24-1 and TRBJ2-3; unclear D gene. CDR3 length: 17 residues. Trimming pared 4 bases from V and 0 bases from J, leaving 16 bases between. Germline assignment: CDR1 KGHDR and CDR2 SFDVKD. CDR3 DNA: TGTGCCACCAGTGACCCCTCCGGACGGCATAGCACAGATACGCAGTATTTT. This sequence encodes CATSDPSGRHSTDTQYF.

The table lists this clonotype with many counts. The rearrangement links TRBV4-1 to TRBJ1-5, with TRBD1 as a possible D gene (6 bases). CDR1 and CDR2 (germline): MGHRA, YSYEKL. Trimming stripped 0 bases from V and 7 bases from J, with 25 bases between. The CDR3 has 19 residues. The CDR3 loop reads CASSQDQLLTGGGDQPQHF. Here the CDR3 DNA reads TGCGCCAGCAGCCAAGATCAGTTGCTTACCGGAGGGGGTGACCAGCCCCAGCATTTT.

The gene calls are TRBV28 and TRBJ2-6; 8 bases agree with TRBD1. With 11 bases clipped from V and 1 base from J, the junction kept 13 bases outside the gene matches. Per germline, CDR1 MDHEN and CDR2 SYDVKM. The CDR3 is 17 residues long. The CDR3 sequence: CACNEDRVLSGANVLTF. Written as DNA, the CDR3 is TGTGCCTGCAATGAGGACAGGGTACTTTCTGGGGCCAACGTCCTGACTTTC.

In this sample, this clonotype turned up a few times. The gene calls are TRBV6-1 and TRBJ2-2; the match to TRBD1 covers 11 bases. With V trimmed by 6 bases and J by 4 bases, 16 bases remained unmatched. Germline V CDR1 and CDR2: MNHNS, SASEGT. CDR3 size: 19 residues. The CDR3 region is CASRNSGTGGFGGTGELFF. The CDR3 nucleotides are TGTGCCAGCAGAAATTCCGGGACAGGGGGGTTCGGGGGCACCGGGGAGCTGTTTTTT.

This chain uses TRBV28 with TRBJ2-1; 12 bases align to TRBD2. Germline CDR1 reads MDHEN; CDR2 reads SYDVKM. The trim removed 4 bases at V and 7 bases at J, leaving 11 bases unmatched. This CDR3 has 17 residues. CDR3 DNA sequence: TGTGCCAGCAGTTCCGAAATCACTAGCGGGAGGATAAATGAGCAGTTCTTC. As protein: CASSSEITSGRINEQFF. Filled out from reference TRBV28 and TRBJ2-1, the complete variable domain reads DVKVTQSSRYLVKRTGEKVFLECVQDMDHENMFWYRQDPGLGLRLIYFSYDVKMKEKGDIPEGYSVSREKKERFSLILESASTNQTSMYLCASSSEITSGRINEQFFGPGTRLTVL.

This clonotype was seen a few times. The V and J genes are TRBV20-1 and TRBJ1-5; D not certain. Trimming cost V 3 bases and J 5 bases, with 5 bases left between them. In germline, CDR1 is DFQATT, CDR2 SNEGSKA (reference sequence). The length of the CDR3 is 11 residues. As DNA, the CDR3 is TGCAGTGCTAGTCGGGATCAGCCCCAGCATTTT. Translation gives CSASRDQPQHF.

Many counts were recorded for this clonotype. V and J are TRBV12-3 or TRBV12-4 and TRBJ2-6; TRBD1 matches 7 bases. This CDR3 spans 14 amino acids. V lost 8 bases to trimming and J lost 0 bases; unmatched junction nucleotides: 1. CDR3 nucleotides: TGTGCCAGCGGGACAGCCTCTGGGGCCAACGTCCTGACTTTC. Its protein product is CASGTASGANVLTF.

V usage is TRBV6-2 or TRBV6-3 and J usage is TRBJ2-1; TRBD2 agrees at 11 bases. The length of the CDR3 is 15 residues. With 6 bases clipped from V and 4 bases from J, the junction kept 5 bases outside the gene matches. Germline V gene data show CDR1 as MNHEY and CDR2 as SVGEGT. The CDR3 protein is CASRLAGGQYNEQFF. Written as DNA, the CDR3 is TGTGCCAGCAGATTAGCGGGAGGGCAATACAATGAGCAGTTCTTC.

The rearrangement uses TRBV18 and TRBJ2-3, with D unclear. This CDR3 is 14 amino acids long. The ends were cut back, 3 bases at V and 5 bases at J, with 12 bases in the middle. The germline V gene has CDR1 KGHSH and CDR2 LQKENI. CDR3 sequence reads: CASSPYSLRDTQYF. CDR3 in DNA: TGTGCCAGCTCACCCTACTCACTAAGAGATACGCAGTATTTT.

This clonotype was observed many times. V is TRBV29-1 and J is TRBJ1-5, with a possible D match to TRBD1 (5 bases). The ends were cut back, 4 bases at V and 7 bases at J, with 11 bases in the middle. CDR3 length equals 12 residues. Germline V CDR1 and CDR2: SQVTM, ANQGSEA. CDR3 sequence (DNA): TGCAGCGTTGCAGGGTCCGGGCAGCCCCAGCATTTT. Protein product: CSVAGSGQPQHF.

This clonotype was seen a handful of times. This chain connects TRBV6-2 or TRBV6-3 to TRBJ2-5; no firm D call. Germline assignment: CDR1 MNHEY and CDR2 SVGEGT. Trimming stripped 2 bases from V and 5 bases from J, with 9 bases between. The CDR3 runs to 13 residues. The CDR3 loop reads CASSYGRKETQYF. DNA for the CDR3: TGTGCCAGCAGTTACGGGCGAAAGGAGACCCAGTACTTC.

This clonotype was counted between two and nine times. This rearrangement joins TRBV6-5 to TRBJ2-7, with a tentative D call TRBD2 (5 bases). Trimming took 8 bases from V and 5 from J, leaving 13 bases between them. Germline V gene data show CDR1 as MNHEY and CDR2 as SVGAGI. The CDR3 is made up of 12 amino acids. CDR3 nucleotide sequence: TGTGCCAGCGGAAATAGCGTCCACGAGCAGTACTTC. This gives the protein CASGNSVHEQYF.

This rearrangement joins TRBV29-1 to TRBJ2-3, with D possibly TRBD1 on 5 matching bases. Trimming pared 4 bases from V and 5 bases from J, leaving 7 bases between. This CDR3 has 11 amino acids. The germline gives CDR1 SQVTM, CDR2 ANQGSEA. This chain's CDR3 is CSVVDIDTQYF. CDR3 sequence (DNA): TGCAGCGTTGTGGACATAGATACGCAGTATTTT.

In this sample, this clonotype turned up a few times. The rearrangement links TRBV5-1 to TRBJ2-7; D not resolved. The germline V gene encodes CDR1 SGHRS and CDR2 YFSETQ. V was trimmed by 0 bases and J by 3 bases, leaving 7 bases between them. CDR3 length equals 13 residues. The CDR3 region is CASSLDAYYEQYF. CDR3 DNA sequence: TGCGCCAGCAGCTTGGACGCTTACTACGAGCAGTACTTC.